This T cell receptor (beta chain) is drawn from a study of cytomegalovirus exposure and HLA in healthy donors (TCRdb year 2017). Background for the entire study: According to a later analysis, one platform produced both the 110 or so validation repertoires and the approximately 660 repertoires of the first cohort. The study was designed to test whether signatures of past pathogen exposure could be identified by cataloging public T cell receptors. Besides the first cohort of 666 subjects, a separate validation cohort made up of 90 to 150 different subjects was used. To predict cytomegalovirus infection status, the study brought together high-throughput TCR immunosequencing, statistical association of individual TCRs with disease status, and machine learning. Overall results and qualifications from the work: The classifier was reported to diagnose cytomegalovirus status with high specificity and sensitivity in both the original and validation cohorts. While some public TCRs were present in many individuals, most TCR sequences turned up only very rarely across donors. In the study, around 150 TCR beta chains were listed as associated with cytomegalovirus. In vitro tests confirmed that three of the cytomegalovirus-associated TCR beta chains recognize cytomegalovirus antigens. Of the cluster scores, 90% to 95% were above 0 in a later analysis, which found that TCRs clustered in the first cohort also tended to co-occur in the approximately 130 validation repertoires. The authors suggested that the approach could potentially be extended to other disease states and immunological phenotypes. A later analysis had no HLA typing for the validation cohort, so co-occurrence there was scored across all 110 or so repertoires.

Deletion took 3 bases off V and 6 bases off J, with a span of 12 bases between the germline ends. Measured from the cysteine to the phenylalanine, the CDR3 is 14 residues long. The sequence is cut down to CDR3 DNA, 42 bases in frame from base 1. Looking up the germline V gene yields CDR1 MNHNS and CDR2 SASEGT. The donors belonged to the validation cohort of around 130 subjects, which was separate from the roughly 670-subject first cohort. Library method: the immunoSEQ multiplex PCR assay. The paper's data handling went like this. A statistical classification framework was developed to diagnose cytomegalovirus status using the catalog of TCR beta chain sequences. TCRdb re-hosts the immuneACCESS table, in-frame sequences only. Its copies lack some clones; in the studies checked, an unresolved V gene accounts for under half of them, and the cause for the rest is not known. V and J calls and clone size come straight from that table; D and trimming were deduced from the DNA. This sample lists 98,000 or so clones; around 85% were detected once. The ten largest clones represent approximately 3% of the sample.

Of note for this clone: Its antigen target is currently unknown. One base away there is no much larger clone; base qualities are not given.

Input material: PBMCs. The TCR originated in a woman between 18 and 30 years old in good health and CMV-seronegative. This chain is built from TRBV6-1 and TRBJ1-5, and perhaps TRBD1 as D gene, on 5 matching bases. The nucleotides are TGTGCCAGCAGTGATAGTGGGGGGGGTCAGCCCCAGCATTTT. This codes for CASSDSGGGQPQHF.